Each of the 10 T cell receptor beta chains below was sequenced from the same sample in a study of T cell clonotyping in hematopoietic cell transplantation. The repertoire was sequenced with immunoSEQ multiplex PCR; TCRdb's copy has only in-frame clones and lacks some. This sample has about 36,000 clones, with 85% to 95% found just once. As for time point: recipient sample about 28 days before transplant, after cytoreduction. The sample here was peripheral blood mononuclear cells, taken before stem cell transplant. The receptors come from a man aged 35-49 years with chronic myeloid leukemia. Some clones in this sample may be carry-over from other donors' samples.

The V call is TRBV28, the J call TRBJ2-7; TRBD1 matches at 7 bases. There are 15 residues in the CDR3. Unmatched junction bases numbered 7, after V lost 4 bases and J lost 1 base. Germline CDR1 reads MDHEN; CDR2 reads SYDVKM. The CDR3 is CASSSGGQTSYEQYF. The DNA of the CDR3 is TGTGCCAGCAGTTCTGGGGGACAGACGTCCTACGAGCAGTACTTC.

The V gene is TRBV30, the J gene TRBJ1-5; maybe TRBD1 (5 bases). Trimming took 0 bases from V and 4 from J, leaving 10 bases between them. The CDR3 totals 14 residues. From germline, CDR1 is GTSNPN and CDR2 SVGIG (reference sequence). The CDR3 bases are TGTGCCTGGAGTGTAAAGACAGAGAATCAGCCCCAGCATTTT. Residues: CAWSVKTENQPQHF.

The chain couples TRBV30 to TRBJ1-5; 8 bases agree with TRBD1. V trimming: 1 base; J trimming: 9 bases; junction bases outside the gene matches: 11. CDR1 and CDR2 from the germline V gene are GTSNPN and SVGIG (reference sequence). This CDR3 is built from 15 residues. The CDR3 DNA reads TGTGCCTGGAGTGCCCTCGGACAGGGACGGACGCCCCAGCATTTT. As protein: CAWSALGQGRTPQHF.

The V and J genes are TRBV5-1 and TRBJ2-7; TRBD1 agrees at 10 bases. Germline V gene sequence: CDR1 SGHRS, CDR2 YFSETQ. V gave up 6 bases and J gave up 7 bases; unmatched junction bases: 10. The CDR3 extends over 14 amino acids. Written as DNA, the CDR3 is TGCGCCAGCAAACCGGGGACAGGGGAGGGGGAGCAGTACTTC. Its protein is CASKPGTGEGEQYF.

V and J are TRBV10-3 and TRBJ2-3; 7 bases are a match to TRBD1. This CDR3 is built from 14 residues. After removal of 8 bases from V and 2 bases from J, the junction contained 7 bases not matched to a gene. Germline V gives CDR1 ENHRY, CDR2 SYGVKD. The CDR3 protein is CAIRQGINTDTQYF. The CDR3 DNA follows: TGTGCCATCCGACAGGGTATCAACACAGATACGCAGTATTTT.

This chain links TRBV5-6 with TRBJ2-7; 9 positions agree with TRBD2. V shed 5 bases, J shed 6 bases, and the junction held 3 bases outside the gene matches. CDR1 and CDR2 from the germline V gene are SGHDT and YYEEEE. This CDR3 is 12 amino acids long. The CDR3 region is CASRAGGVEQYF. In nucleotides, the CDR3 is TGTGCCAGCAGGGCGGGGGGGGTCGAGCAGTACTTC.

In this sample, this clone turned up once. The V gene is TRBV7-9, the J gene TRBJ2-6, with 9 nucleotides matching TRBD1. CDR1 is SEHNR, CDR2 FQNEAQ, per germline (reference sequence). The ends lost 0 bases at V and 2 bases at J; junction bases unmatched: 5. The CDR3 has 18 amino acids. The CDR3 spells CASSLARTGGAGANVLTF. DNA for the CDR3: TGTGCCAGCAGCTTAGCGCGAACAGGGGGCGCTGGGGCCAACGTCCTGACTTTC.

Of note for this clone: In the same sample, other DNA sequences code for this CDR3. The chain is built from TRBV9 and TRBJ1-1, with a possible D match to TRBD1 (6 bases). CDR3 length equals 12 residues. Looked up from germline, CDR1 is SGDLS and CDR2 is YYNGEE. V was pared by 2 bases and J by 7 bases, with 9 bases between. The DNA for the CDR3 is TGTGCCAGCAGCGTTACGGACAGTGAAGCTTTCTTT. Protein product: CASSVTDSEAFF.

V gene TRBV18 combines with J gene TRBJ1-5; no clear D. Germline CDR1 is KGHSH and CDR2 is LQKENI. The length of the CDR3 is 14 residues. V dropped 2 bases and J dropped 0 bases, with 5 bases sitting between them. CDR3 nucleotides: TGTGCCAGCTCACCAGTGGCTAGCAATCAGCCCCAGCATTTT. It translates to CASSPVASNQPQHF. The full variable domain, with the rest looked up from reference TRBV18 and TRBJ1-5, is NAGVMQNPRHLVRRRGQEARLRCSPMKGHSHVYWYRQLPEEGLKFMVYLQKENIIDESGMPKERFSAEFPKEGPSILRIQQVVRGDSAAYFCASSPVASNQPQHFGDGTRLSIL.

The chain joins TRBV6-5 to TRBJ1-2; TRBD1 aligns across 8 bases. CDR3 length equals 14 residues. CDR1 and CDR2 (germline): MNHEY, SVGAGI. The V segment lost 2 bases and the J segment 4 bases; nucleotides outside the gene matches: 3. The CDR3 nucleotides read TGTGCCAGCAGTTACCGGGGACAGGCCTATGGCTACACCTTC. Residues: CASSYRGQAYGYTF.